The rows below give T cell receptor beta chains drawn from one sample of a study of T cells in localized non-small cell lung cancer. Measured with immunoSEQ multiplex PCR; TCRdb has only the in-frame clones, and not every one. The sample shows approximately 35,000 clones, approximately 90% of them seen only once. Sample: PBMCs, taken before any cancer treatment. These receptors were taken from a man between 35 and 75 years old with stage II lung adenocarcinoma. Each CDR3 is given with its conserved first and last residue. D genes are given only for firm matches. Clone sizes are given selectively: once, few, many, or a class where the clone is expanded.

cdr3_nt cdr3_aa j_call v_call d_call clone_size
TGCGCCAGCAGCTTGGTGGCAGGGAGCGTAAATGAGCAGTTCTTC CASSLVAGSVNEQFF TRBJ2-1 TRBV5-1 - -
TGTGCCAGCAGTTCCCCCGAGGGAAGGAACGAGCAGTACTTC CASSSPEGRNEQYF TRBJ2-7 TRBV5-4 - -
TGTGCCAGCAGGGGCAGTGGGGTGACCGGGGAGCTGTTTTTT CASRGSGVTGELFF TRBJ2-2 TRBV7-9 - once
TGTGCCAGCAGCCAAGACGGGGGCCAGTCAAGGGGCACAGATACGCAGTATTTT CASSQDGGQSRGTDTQYF TRBJ2-3 TRBV4-2 - -
TGCGCCAGCGGGGGACAGAGGAATGAGCAGTTCTTC CASGGQRNEQFF TRBJ2-1 TRBV5-1 TRBD1 once
TGTGCCAGCAGCCCCGGCGAGACTAGCGCGACCGGGGAGCTGTTTTTT CASSPGETSATGELFF TRBJ2-2 TRBV9 TRBD2 -
TGTGCCAGCAGCCCCGGCCAGAGGCTAGCGGGAGAGCCGCAGTATTTT CASSPGQRLAGEPQYF TRBJ2-3 TRBV11-2 TRBD2 few
TGTGCCAGCAGTTTATTAGCGGGAGGGAACAATGAGCAGTTCTTC CASSLLAGGNNEQFF TRBJ2-1 TRBV28 TRBD2 -
TGTGCCAGCTCACCACTGACGCTCCGAAATAATTCACCCCTCCACTTT CASSPLTLRNNSPLHF TRBJ1-6 TRBV18 - -
TGTGCCAGCGGGTGGACGGTCACAGATACGCAGTATTTT CASGWTVTDTQYF TRBJ2-3 TRBV9 - -
TGTGCCAGTAGTGCACAGGGATTGGCAGCTTTCTTT CASSAQGLAAFF TRBJ1-1 TRBV19 - -
TGTGCCAGCAGCATGACAGGACCGGGTGAGACCCAGTACTTC CASSMTGPGETQYF TRBJ2-5 TRBV28 - -
TGCGCCAGCAGCTTGGCCACAAGTAGCTCTGGAAACACCATATATTTT CASSLATSSSGNTIYF TRBJ1-3 TRBV5-1 - -
TGTGCCAGCAGCTCAAGCCCCCGGGGCTACCCTACCTACGAGCAGTACTTC CASSSSPRGYPTYEQYF TRBJ2-7 TRBV7-8 - -
TGCGCCAGCAGCCGGCAAGAGGGAACAGATACGCAGTATTTT CASSRQEGTDTQYF TRBJ2-3 TRBV5-1 - -
TGCACCAGCAGTCCCGGGACTAGCGGCGGAAGGTGGGGTCGGGGGGAGCTGTTTTTT CTSSPGTSGGRWGRGELFF TRBJ2-2 TRBV1 - -